A single sample gave rise to the 2 T cell receptor beta chains below, sequenced in a study of radiotherapy plus CTLA-4 blockade in lung cancer (dated by TCRdb to the late 2010s). The library was made by the immunoSEQ multiplex PCR assay. TCRdb holds this immuneACCESS table with in-frame rearrangements only. Some clones are missing; in checked studies, unresolved V genes explain under half, and the rest has no known cause. For this sample there are more than 95,000 clones; roughly 80% appear just once. The top ten hold 4% to 6% of the sample. Specimen: peripheral blood, collected from a patient treated with radiotherapy plus ipilimumab. The receptors stem from a human donor with non-small cell lung cancer who had a partial response to radiotherapy plus ipilimumab.

This chain connects TRBV5-1 to TRBJ1-1, with 10 bases matching TRBD1. This CDR3 has 19 residues. The trim removed 6 bases at V and 0 bases at J, leaving 17 bases unmatched. Germline V CDR1 and CDR2: SGHRS, YFSETQ. Here the CDR3 DNA reads TGCGCCAGCAAGGATAGCCCCTGGGACAGGGGAGGGGTGAACACTGAAGCTTTCTTT. Its translation is CASKDSPWDRGGVNTEAFF.

This clone has more than one count but fewer than ten. The chain couples TRBV5-1 to TRBJ1-1; 8 bases fit TRBD1. J lost 5 bases, V lost 4 bases, and 10 bases had no gene match. The CDR3 runs 15 residues. Germline loops: CDR1 SGHRS, CDR2 YFSETQ. CDR3 in amino acids: CASSPGQGSLTEAFF. CDR3 nucleotides: TGCGCCAGCAGCCCCGGACAGGGTAGTCTGACTGAAGCTTTCTTT.